These 30 T cell receptor beta chains originate from one sample sequenced in a study of vaccination and CD4 T cells after COVID-19. Treatment meaning: approximately nine-day PBMC culture with coronavirus spike peptide pools or control peptides (ViraFEST assay). With the Oncomine TCR Beta short-read assay, DNA from cultured CD4+ T cells was sequenced. MiXCR, applied by TCRdb to the PCR reads, yields one record per CDR3 protein. This repertoire shows about 16,000 distinct CDR3 sequences, around 50% found once; its top ten account for around 19%. No antigen is known for these receptors. The sample in question was CD4+ T cells from blood, cultured in vitro, obtained before SARS-CoV-2 vaccination. Source of these receptors: a human donor who had recovered from COVID-19.

This clonotype has a single count. The chain recombines TRBV3-1 with TRBJ1-1, with TRBD1 as a possible D gene (6 bases). Germline-derived CDR1 and CDR2 are LGHDT and YNNKEL (reference sequence). The CDR3 runs to 17 residues. V was clipped by 0 bases and J by 7 bases, with 21 bases between them. CDR3 loop: CASSQEGTRAGGSEAFF. The CDR3 DNA is TGTGCCAGCAGCCAAGAAGGGACACGGGCGGGAGGGAGTGAAGCTTTCTTT.

V usage is TRBV7-2 and J usage is TRBJ2-2, with D possibly TRBD2 on 5 matching bases. V lost 2 bases to trimming and J lost 1 base, with 11 bases between them. From germline, CDR1 is SGHTA and CDR2 FQGNSA. This CDR3 has 16 amino acids. The DNA for the CDR3 is TGTGCCAGCAGCTTACTAACGGGAAAGAACACCGGGGAGCTGTTTTTT. Amino acids: CASSLLTGKNTGELFF.

The chain combines TRBV15 with TRBJ2-7, with D possibly matching TRBD1 (5 bases). CDR3 size: 15 residues. The V end was cut by 5 bases, the J end by 2 bases, with 16 bases between. Germline V lookup: CDR1 LNHNV, CDR2 YYDKDF (reference sequence). The DNA for the CDR3 is TGTGCCACCAGCCTCCTAACAGGTCCCACCTACGAGCAGTACTTC. Its protein product is CATSLLTGPTYEQYF. Drawing the rest from reference TRBV15 and TRBJ2-7, the complete variable domain is DAMVIQNPRYQVTQFGKPVTLSCSQTLNHNVMYWYQQKSSQAPKLLFHYYDKDFNNEADTPDNFQSRRPNTSFCFLDIRSPGLGDTAMYLCATSLLTGPTYEQYFGPGTRLTVT.

CDR3 nucleotides: TGTGCCAGCACTCTTCGGGACAGGGGACGCGAGCAGTACTTC. Amino acids: CASTLRDRGREQYF. The chain employs TRBV2 and TRBJ2-7, with 10 bases identical to TRBD1. The CDR3 contains 14 residues. Germline CDR1 reads SNHLY; CDR2 reads FYNNEI. The junction had 9 bases not matched to a gene; V was cut back by 7 bases and J by 6 bases. The whole variable domain, remainder taken from reference TRBV2 and TRBJ2-7, is EPEVTQTPSHQVTQMGQEVILRCVPISNHLYFYWYRQILGQKVEFLVSFYNNEISEKSEIFDDQFSVERPDGSNFTLKIRSTKLEDSAMYFCASTLRDRGREQYFGPGTRLTVT.

The chain recombines TRBV9 with TRBJ2-7; D remains ambiguous. This CDR3 has 12 residues. Trimming shortened V by 0 bases and J by 6 bases, and 7 bases separated the two germline ends. Germline V gene lookup returns CDR1 SGDLS and CDR2 YYNGEE. DNA of the CDR3: TGTGCCAGCAGCGTAGCAGGTAGCGAGCAGTACTTC. This encodes CASSVAGSEQYF. Full variable domain (outside the CDR3, taken from reference TRBV9 and TRBJ2-7): DSGVTQTPKHLITATGQRVTLRCSPRSGDLSVYWYQQSLDQGLQFLIQYYNGEERAKGNILERFSAQQFPDLHSELNLSSLELGDSALYFCASSVAGSEQYFGPGTRLTVT.

The genes are TRBV18 and TRBJ2-3, with 9 bases lining up with TRBD2. The length of the CDR3 is 18 residues. J gave up 5 bases and V 0 bases, and 12 bases lay outside the gene matches. Germline V gene lookup returns CDR1 KGHSH and CDR2 LQKENI. This CDR3 is CASSPPVGGRGGGDTQYF. CDR3 in DNA: TGTGCCAGCTCACCACCGGTCGGCGGGAGGGGAGGAGGAGATACGCAGTATTTT. Using reference TRBV18 and TRBJ2-3 for the parts outside the CDR3, the full variable domain is NAGVMQNPRHLVRRRGQEARLRCSPMKGHSHVYWYRQLPEEGLKFMVYLQKENIIDESGMPKERFSAEFPKEGPSILRIQQVVRGDSAAYFCASSPPVGGRGGGDTQYFGPGTRLTVL.

The CDR3 is CASSKALTGGAETQYF. The CDR3, as DNA: TGTGCCAGCAGCAAAGCGCTCACAGGGGGCGCAGAGACCCAGTACTTC. V usage is TRBV21-1 and J usage is TRBJ2-5; TRBD1, the D gene given by the table, was not confirmed from the DNA. TRBV21-1 is given as a pseudogene. CDR3 length equals 16 residues.

The V gene is TRBV7-9, the J gene TRBJ2-2; a weak D match, TRBD2 (6 bases). Deletions cut 3 bases from V and 5 bases from J, with 13 bases between. The CDR3 has 15 amino acids. CDR1 is SEHNR, CDR2 FQNEAQ, per germline (reference sequence). This CDR3 is CASSLGLPLTGELFF. CDR3 bases: TGTGCCAGCAGCTTGGGACTCCCTTTGACCGGGGAGCTGTTTTTT. The entire variable domain, with the rest obtained from reference TRBV7-9 and TRBJ2-2, is as follows: DTGVSQNPRHKITKRGQNVTFRCDPISEHNRLYWYRQTLGQGPEFLTYFQNEAQLEKSRLLSDRFSAERPKGSFSTLEIQRTEQGDSAMYLCASSLGLPLTGELFFGEGSRLTVL.

The chain couples TRBV12-3 or TRBV12-4 to TRBJ2-7; D might be TRBD2 (5 bases). The CDR3 is made up of 14 amino acids. V lost 5 bases to trimming and J lost 3 bases, with 14 bases between them. CDR3 in DNA: TGTGCCAGCAGTCCGCGGACTTCCAGCTACGAGCAGTACTTC. The encoded protein is CASSPRTSSYEQYF.

This sequence joins TRBV5-1 and TRBJ2-3, with D hard to call. Germline V gene sequence: CDR1 SGHRS, CDR2 YFSETQ. This CDR3 is built from 13 residues. The germline V and J ends were trimmed by 4 bases and 4 bases, with 10 bases remaining between them. The CDR3 is CASSLVFPDTQYF. The CDR3 bases are TGCGCCAGCAGCCTTGTGTTCCCAGATACGCAGTATTTT.

The chain couples TRBV2 to TRBJ1-3; the D gene is possibly TRBD1 (6 bases). Deletions cut 7 bases from V and 2 bases from J, with 12 bases between. Germline V CDR1 and CDR2: SNHLY, FYNNEI. The CDR3 is 14 amino acids. The CDR3 protein is CASKGEQAGNTIYF. In DNA, the CDR3 is TGTGCCAGCAAGGGGGAGCAGGCTGGAAACACCATATATTTT.

The genes are TRBV7-8 and TRBJ1-2; the D gene is possibly TRBD1 (5 bases). This CDR3 contains 13 residues. Germline-derived CDR1 and CDR2 are SGHVS and FQNEAQ. Trimming removed 1 base at V and 8 bases at J, with 11 bases between. This chain's CDR3 is CASSLGGVEGYTF. The CDR3 DNA reads TGTGCCAGCAGCTTAGGAGGGGTCGAGGGCTACACCTTC. The full variable domain, rest sourced from reference TRBV7-8 and TRBJ1-2, is GAGVSQSPRYKVAKRGQDVALRCDPISGHVSLFWYQQALGQGPEFLTYFQNEAQLDKSGLPSDRFFAERPEGSVSTLKIQRTQQEDSAVYLCASSLGGVEGYTFGSGTRLTVV.

The sample holds a few counts of this clonotype. V and J are TRBV7-9 and TRBJ2-7; D gene uncertain. Germline V gene sequence: CDR1 SEHNR, CDR2 FQNEAQ (reference sequence). V was pared by 4 bases and J by 4 bases, with 14 bases between. This CDR3 spans 14 amino acids. CDR3 DNA sequence: TGTGCCAGCAGCTACCCGGGTTCTCGGTACGAGCAGTACTTC. Its protein is CASSYPGSRYEQYF.

This clonotype has more than one count but fewer than ten. The DNA for the CDR3 is TGTGCCAGCAGTGAGGTGGCAGGAGATTCACCCCTCCACTTT. Its translation: CASSEVAGDSPLHF. J is TRBJ1-6 and V is TRBV6-4; D gene uncertain. The CDR3 spans 14 residues. The V end was cut by 3 bases, the J end by 8 bases, with 11 bases between. CDR1 and CDR2 (germline): MRHNA, SNTAGT.

The chain has TRBV28 and TRBJ1-4; 7 nucleotides line up with TRBD1. CDR3 size: 16 residues. The V gene's germline CDR1 is MDHEN and CDR2 SYDVKM. The V and J ends lost 3 bases and 5 bases, in that order; junction bases with no gene match: 9. CDR3: CASSFRQGRGNEKLFF. The DNA for the CDR3 is TGTGCCAGCAGTTTCCGACAGGGACGGGGCAATGAAAAACTGTTTTTT. Filled out from reference TRBV28 and TRBJ1-4, the complete variable domain reads DVKVTQSSRYLVKRTGEKVFLECVQDMDHENMFWYRQDPGLGLRLIYFSYDVKMKEKGDIPEGYSVSREKKERFSLILESASTNQTSMYLCASSFRQGRGNEKLFFGSGTQLSVL.

This chain uses TRBV20-1 with TRBJ2-1; TRBD2 matches at 11 bases. The CDR3 covers 16 residues. J gave up 7 bases and V 0 bases, and 8 bases lay outside the gene matches. The V gene's germline CDR1 is DFQATT and CDR2 SNEGSKA (reference sequence). The CDR3 reads CSARDPSGRYPNEQFF. CDR3 nucleotide sequence: TGCAGTGCTAGAGATCCTAGCGGGAGGTATCCAAATGAGCAGTTCTTC.

The chain joins TRBV27 to TRBJ1-6; no reliable D call. The length of the CDR3 is 15 residues. Trimming stripped 2 bases from V and 5 bases from J, with 10 bases between. Germline CDR1 and CDR2: MNHEY and SMNVEV (reference sequence). CDR3 DNA sequence: TGTGCCAGCAGTTTAGGGAAAGTTGATAATTCACCCCTCCACTTT. Protein: CASSLGKVDNSPLHF.

The CDR3 loop reads CASSRQQGAGNTQYF. DNA of the CDR3: TGTGCCAGCAGCCGACAACAGGGGGCGGGTAATACGCAGTATTTT. The gene calls are TRBV27 and TRBJ2-3; 9 bases map to TRBD1. Germline values: CDR1 MNHEY, CDR2 SMNVEV (reference sequence). V dropped 6 bases and J dropped 7; count of bases not matched to a gene: 11. The length of the CDR3 is 15 residues.

This clonotype has only a few counts. CDR3 amino acids: CASSRTRNTYGYTF. In nucleotides, the CDR3 is TGTGCCAGCAGCCGGACCAGGAATACCTATGGCTACACCTTC. The chain combines TRBV28 with TRBJ1-2; the D is unclear. Looked up from germline, CDR1 is MDHEN and CDR2 is SYDVKM. This CDR3 is 14 amino acids long. V lost 6 bases and J 4 bases, leaving 15 bases between the germline ends.

The rearrangement links TRBV7-9 to TRBJ1-6; perhaps TRBD1 as D (5 bases). V lost 6 bases and J 0 bases, leaving 9 bases between the germline ends. The CDR3 loop spans 15 amino acids. Looked up from germline, CDR1 is SEHNR and CDR2 is FQNEAQ (reference sequence). The CDR3 DNA sequence: TGTGCCAGCAGAGCCGACAGCTCCTATAATTCACCCCTCCACTTT. It yields the protein CASRADSSYNSPLHF.

The gene calls are TRBV4-3 and TRBJ2-1, with 12 positions matching TRBD2. V lost 1 base to trimming and J lost 9 bases; unmatched junction nucleotides: 7. This CDR3 is 16 amino acids long. In germline, CDR1 is LGHNA, CDR2 YSLEER. DNA of the CDR3: TGCGCCAGCAGCCAAGGTGGGCTAGCGGGAGGGAGTGAGCAGTTCTTC. It yields the protein CASSQGGLAGGSEQFF.

The chain is built from TRBV7-3 and TRBJ1-1; 9 positions match TRBD1. V lost 5 bases, J lost 3 bases, and 7 bases stayed unmatched. CDR3 length equals 15 residues. Germline V gives CDR1 SGHTA, CDR2 FQGTGA. The CDR3 DNA follows: TGTGCCAGCAGCCAAAACAGGGGGCAGGACACTGAAGCTTTCTTT. Its translation is CASSQNRGQDTEAFF.

The V and J genes are TRBV28 and TRBJ2-7; TRBD2 agrees at 11 bases. Germline V gene data show CDR1 as MDHEN and CDR2 as SYDVKM. This CDR3 is built from 14 residues. The junction had 4 bases not matched to a gene; V was cut back by 4 bases and J by 5 bases. Written as DNA, the CDR3 is TGTGCCAGCAGTTATAGCGGGAGGGCCGACGAGCAGTACTTC. This gives the protein CASSYSGRADEQYF.

The V call is TRBV15, the J call TRBJ2-2, with D possibly matching TRBD1 (6 bases). The CDR3 length is 16 residues. Trimming removed 0 bases from V and 0 bases from J, with 8 bases in between. Germline values: CDR1 LNHNV, CDR2 YYDKDF (reference sequence). The CDR3 is CATSRDGGANTGELFF. The CDR3 DNA sequence: TGTGCCACCAGCAGAGATGGGGGCGCGAACACCGGGGAGCTGTTTTTT.

This chain links TRBV5-1 with TRBJ2-2; D unresolved. In germline, CDR1 is SGHRS, CDR2 YFSETQ. The germline V and J ends were trimmed by 0 bases and 1 base, with 7 bases remaining between them. This CDR3 is built from 15 residues. CDR3 region: CASSLDQVNTGELFF. CDR3 DNA: TGCGCCAGCAGCTTGGATCAGGTGAACACCGGGGAGCTGTTTTTT.

The rearrangement uses TRBV18 and TRBJ1-1, with D possibly matching TRBD1 (5 bases). V gave up 0 bases and J gave up 11 bases, with 13 bases separating them. The germline gives CDR1 KGHSH, CDR2 LQKENI. The CDR3 extends over 13 amino acids. In DNA, the CDR3 is TGTGCCAGCTCACCACCGGGGGGGACGCGGGCTTTCTTT. Translated: CASSPPGGTRAFF.

The chain is built from TRBV20-1 and TRBJ1-2; the D gene is possibly TRBD1 (5 bases). Germline values: CDR1 DFQATT, CDR2 SNEGSKA (reference sequence). V lost 3 bases and J lost 7, with 12 bases in between. The CDR3 extends over 12 amino acids. The CDR3 DNA reads TGCAGTGCTAGGGGGGGAGCGGTTGGCTACACCTTC. It translates to CSARGGAVGYTF.

The chain links TRBV12-3 or TRBV12-4 to TRBJ2-1; D ambiguous. This CDR3 region has 12 residues. V was pared by 5 bases and J by 6 bases, with 8 bases between. The CDR3 DNA sequence: TGTGCCAGCAGTCCCCGCCCCAATGAGCAGTTCTTC. Translation gives CASSPRPNEQFF.

The chain joins TRBV27 to TRBJ1-5; no definite D call. Per the germline V gene, CDR1 is MNHEY and CDR2 is SMNVEV (reference sequence). The V and J ends lost 6 bases and 6 bases respectively, with 21 bases between them. This CDR3 region has 16 residues. In nucleotides, the CDR3 is TGTGCCAGCAGGAGGCAGTTAAGGAGTTTTGGTCAGCCCCAGCATTTT. Translating gives CASRRQLRSFGQPQHF.

This clonotype was picked up a small number of times. V is TRBV6-1 and J is TRBJ1-6; possible D gene TRBD1, 5 bases. The V end lost 6 bases, the J end lost 3 bases, and 12 bases lay between the germline ends. Germline V gives CDR1 MNHNS, CDR2 SASEGT. The CDR3 sequence is 15 residues long. CDR3 region: CASSPRDVYNSPLHF. The CDR3, as DNA: TGTGCCAGCAGCCCCCGGGACGTCTATAATTCACCCCTCCACTTT.